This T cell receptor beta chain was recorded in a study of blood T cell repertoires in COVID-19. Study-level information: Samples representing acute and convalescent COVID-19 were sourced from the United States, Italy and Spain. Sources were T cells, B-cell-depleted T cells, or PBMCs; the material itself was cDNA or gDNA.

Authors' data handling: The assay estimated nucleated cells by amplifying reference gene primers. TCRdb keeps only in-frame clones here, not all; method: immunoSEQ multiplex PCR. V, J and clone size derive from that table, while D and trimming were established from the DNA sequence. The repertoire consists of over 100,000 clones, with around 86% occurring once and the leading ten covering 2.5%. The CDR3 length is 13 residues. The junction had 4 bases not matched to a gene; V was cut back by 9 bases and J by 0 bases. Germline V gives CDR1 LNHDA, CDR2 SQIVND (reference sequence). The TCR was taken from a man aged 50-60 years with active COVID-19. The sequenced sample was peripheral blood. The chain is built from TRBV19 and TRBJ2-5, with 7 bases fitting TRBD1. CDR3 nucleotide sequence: TGTGCCAGGCCGGGACAGAACCAAGAGACCCAGTACTTC. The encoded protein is CARPGQNQETQYF.